This section outlines one TCR beta chain sequence together with its context. This entry comes from a study of CXCR3-negative and CXCR3-positive naive CD8 T cells. This CDR3 comprises 15 residues. Germline lookup yields CDR1 LGHNA and CDR2 YSLEER. cDNA libraries for TRB were generated by 5' RACE incorporating UMI labels. With the 5' RACE reads reprocessed, TCRdb shows one record per CDR3 protein and no DNA. The repertoire table contains tens of thousands of distinct CDR3 sequences. The clonotype originates from a human donor in good health. Some clones in this sample may be carry-over from other donors' samples. The rearrangement uses TRBV4-3 and TRBJ2-3; without DNA, the TCRdb call of TRBD2 cannot be checked. Sample: memory CD8+ T cells from blood. The CDR3: CASSQDTSGADTQYF.